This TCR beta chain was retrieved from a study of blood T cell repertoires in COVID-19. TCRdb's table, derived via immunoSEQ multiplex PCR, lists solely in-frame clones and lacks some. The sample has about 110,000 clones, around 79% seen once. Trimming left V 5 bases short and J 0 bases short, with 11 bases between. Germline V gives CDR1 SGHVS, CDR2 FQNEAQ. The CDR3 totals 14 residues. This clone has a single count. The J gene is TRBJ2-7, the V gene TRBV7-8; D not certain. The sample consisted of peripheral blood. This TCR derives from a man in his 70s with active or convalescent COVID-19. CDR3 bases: TGTGCCAGCAGCCCCACATGGAGCTCCTACGAGCAGTACTTC. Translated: CASSPTWSSYEQYF.